This entry features one TCR beta chain sequence. Seattle patients were enrolled while actively infected and followed longitudinally. The entry originates in a study of blood T cell repertoires in COVID-19. On the study more broadly: PBMCs, B-cell-depleted T cells, or T cells were the source of the cDNA or gDNA that made up the material.

Source study methods: Cell counts per sample came from amplifying reference gene primers. The repertoire was sequenced with immunoSEQ multiplex PCR; TCRdb's copy has only in-frame clones and lacks some. The V and J calls and clone size were taken over from that table, and D and trimming were inferred from the DNA. This table has approximately 500,000 clones, approximately 91% appearing once. The CDR3 consists of 15 residues. The germline gives CDR1 MGHRA, CDR2 YSYEKL. Trimming cost V 0 bases and J 5 bases; bases outside gene matches: 5. The material sequenced was peripheral blood. The gene calls are TRBV4-1 and TRBJ2-5; TRBD1 aligns across 8 bases. This sequence originates from a woman between 45 and 65 years old with COVID-19, enrolled during active disease. DNA of the CDR3: TGCGCCAGCAGCCAAGACAGGGGGCAAGGTGAGACCCAGTACTTC. It specifies CASSQDRGQGETQYF.